This TCR beta chain was retrieved from a study of blood T cells in healthy people across ages. The authors ran a second PCR of about 6 to 11 cycles using a sample-barcoded 5' primer and a J-beta primer mix. TCRdb re-analysed the 5' RACE reads in MiXCR, keeping a single row per CDR3 protein. The repertoire includes fewer than 2 million distinct CDR3 sequences, 35% to 50% of them detected once, and about 23% sits in the top ten. General study points: When one million T cells were used, diversity estimates were thought to be underestimates.

The CDR3 loop spans 13 amino acids. CDR1 SQVTM and CDR2 ANQGSEA come from the germline V gene. Trimming took 3 bases from V and 4 from J, leaving 11 bases between them. Healthy Caucasian individuals from Russia aged about 6 to 95 were enrolled as donors. The study isolated at least 6.5 million PBMCs from each sample. Note on this clonotype: Antigen specificity is unknown.

Sequences were obtained from blood. The chain has TRBV29-1 and TRBJ2-3, with D unresolved. The clonotype originates from a human donor in good health. CDR3: CSVDSGIADTQYF. CDR3 bases: TGCAGCGTTGATAGTGGAATCGCAGATACGCAGTATTTT.